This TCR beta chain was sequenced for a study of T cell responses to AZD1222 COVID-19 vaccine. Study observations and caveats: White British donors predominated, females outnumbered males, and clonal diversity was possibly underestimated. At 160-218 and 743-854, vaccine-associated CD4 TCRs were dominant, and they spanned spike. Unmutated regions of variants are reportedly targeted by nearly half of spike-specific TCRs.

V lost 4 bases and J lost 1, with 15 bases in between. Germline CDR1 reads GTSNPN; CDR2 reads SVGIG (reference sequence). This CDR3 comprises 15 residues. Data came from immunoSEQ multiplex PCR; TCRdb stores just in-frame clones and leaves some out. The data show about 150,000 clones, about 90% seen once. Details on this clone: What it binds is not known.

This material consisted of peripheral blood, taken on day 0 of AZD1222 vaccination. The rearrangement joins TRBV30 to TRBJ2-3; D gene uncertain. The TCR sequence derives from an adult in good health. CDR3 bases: TGTGCCTGGATTCTTCGGCGTTTCGGCACAGATACGCAGTATTTT. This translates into CAWILRRFGTDTQYF.